Listed below are T cell receptor beta chains from one sample, sequenced in a study of beta chain features in type 1 diabetes. The data were produced by immunoSEQ multiplex PCR, yet TCRdb's version contains in-frame clones alone and is incomplete. The sample contains nearly 350,000 clones, about a tenth of which appear only once. Input material: central memory CD4+ T cells from blood. These TCRs come from a man aged 25-45 years with type 1 diabetes. CDR3s include the opening cysteine and the closing phenylalanine or tryptophan. D genes are given only for firm matches. The size of a clone is reported for some rows only, either as once, few or many, or as a class for expanded clones.

clone_size	v_call	d_call	j_call	cdr3_nt	cdr3_aa
NA	TRBV28	TRBD1	TRBJ1-6	TGTGCCAGCAGCTCAGTTTGGACAGGGGCAGATAATTCACCCCTCCACTTT	CASSSVWTGADNSPLHF
NA	TRBV19	TRBD1	TRBJ1-6	TGTGCCAGTAGTCTGGGACAGGGGATCAATTCACCCCTCCACTTT	CASSLGQGINSPLHF
NA	TRBV2	NA	TRBJ1-2	TGTGCCAGCAGTGAAGACTTCACTAACTATGGCTACACCTTC	CASSEDFTNYGYTF
few	TRBV10-2	NA	TRBJ2-3	TGCGCCAGCAAGGAGGAGTTTCGGATTGATACGCAGTATTTT	CASKEEFRIDTQYF
NA	TRBV6-6	TRBD1	TRBJ1-1	TGTGCCAGCAGTTACTCGACAGGGGGCACTGAAGCTTTCTTT	CASSYSTGGTEAFF
NA	TRBV25-1	TRBD1	TRBJ2-3	TGTGCCAGCAGGGCAGAGACAGGGGCAGATACGCAGTATTTT	CASRAETGADTQYF
NA	TRBV21-1	NA	TRBJ1-2	TGTGCCAGCAGCAAAGATTGGATGGGACAGGGGACCAACTATGGCTACACCTTC	CASSKDWMGQGTNYGYTF
NA	TRBV6-5	NA	TRBJ2-5	TGTGCCAGCAGTTACGAATGGTGGGAGACCCAGTACTTC	CASSYEWWETQYF
few	TRBV5-1	TRBD1	TRBJ2-7	TGCGCCAGCAGCCCGGGACAGGGGCCTAGAACCTACGAGCAGTACTTC	CASSPGQGPRTYEQYF
many	TRBV28	TRBD2	TRBJ2-3	TGTGCCAGCAGTCTCGTGGGAGGGGCTACATCGACAGATACGCAGTATTTT	CASSLVGGATSTDTQYF
few	TRBV7-2	NA	TRBJ1-1	TGTGCCAGCAGCCAGACACAGGAGAACACTGAAGCTTTCTTT	CASSQTQENTEAFF
NA	TRBV7-2	TRBD1	TRBJ2-3	TGTGCCAGCAGCCGACAGGGGGGCACAGATACGCAGTATTTT	CASSRQGGTDTQYF
NA	TRBV7-2	NA	TRBJ2-1	TGTGCCAGCAGCCCCACTAGCTTTAACGATGAGCAGTTCTTC	CASSPTSFNDEQFF
NA	TRBV11-2	TRBD1	TRBJ2-1	TGTGCCAGCAGCTCCCGGGACAGGGGACACAATGAGCAGTTCTTC	CASSSRDRGHNEQFF
NA	TRBV7-2	NA	TRBJ1-1	TGTGCCAGCAGCTTAGCGTTCACTGAAGCTTTCTTT	CASSLAFTEAFF
NA	TRBV10-3	NA	TRBJ2-5	TGTGCCAGCAGTTATGGTCCCCAAGAGACCCAGTACTTC	CASSYGPQETQYF
few	TRBV11-2	NA	TRBJ1-4	TGTGCCAGCAGCCCGTTGGGTGAAAAACTGTTTTTT	CASSPLGEKLFF
few	TRBV4-3	TRBD1	TRBJ1-6	TGCGCCAGCAGCCTACAACCAGCCGGACAGGCTCGAAATTCACCCCTCCACTTT	CASSLQPAGQARNSPLHF
few	TRBV7-2	NA	TRBJ2-7	TGTGCCAGCAGCTTAGTGACAGCGGACTACGAGCAGTACTTC	CASSLVTADYEQYF
NA	TRBV27	NA	TRBJ1-5	TGTGCCAGCAGTTTTATGGGAAGCAATCAGCCCCAGCATTTT	CASSFMGSNQPQHF
NA	TRBV7-9	TRBD1	TRBJ1-6	TGTGCCAGCAGCTCGGACAGGGGAGATTCCTATAATTCACCCCTCCACTTT	CASSSDRGDSYNSPLHF
few	TRBV9	NA	TRBJ1-1	TGTGCCAGCAGCGTAGAAGCAAACACTGAAGCTTTCTTT	CASSVEANTEAFF
few	TRBV6-6	TRBD2	TRBJ2-7	TGTGCCAGCAGTTACCAACTAGCGGGGGAGCTCGAGCAGTACTTC	CASSYQLAGELEQYF
NA	TRBV30	NA	TRBJ1-2	TGTGCCTGGAGTGTACCGTCTATCTATGGCTACACCTTC	CAWSVPSIYGYTF
few	TRBV15	TRBD1	TRBJ1-1	TGTGCCACCAGCAGTTTTACAGGGGGCACTGAAGCTTTCTTT	CATSSFTGGTEAFF
few	TRBV5-6	NA	TRBJ2-7	TGTGCCAGCAGCTCCGACAGGACCAACTCCTACGAGCAGTACTTC	CASSSDRTNSYEQYF
many	TRBV7-9	TRBD1	TRBJ2-2	TGTGCCAGCAGCCTCAGCAGGACAGGGCCCGACACCGGGGAGCTGTTTTTT	CASSLSRTGPDTGELFF
NA	TRBV29-1	TRBD1	TRBJ1-1	TGCAGCGCTAGACAGGGGCAAACTGAAGCTTTCTTT	CSARQGQTEAFF
NA	TRBV5-6	NA	TRBJ2-7	TGTGCCAGCAGCTTGGTTCTACAGGAAGATCACGAGCAGTACTTC	CASSLVLQEDHEQYF
few	TRBV5-6	TRBD1	TRBJ2-3	TGTGCCAGCAGCTTTGGACAGGGAGATACGCAGTATTTT	CASSFGQGDTQYF
few	TRBV10-3	TRBD1	TRBJ1-1	TGTGCCATCAGTGAGTCAAAGGGGGCATCGCTGGGGACCAGAGCTTTCTTT	CAISESKGASLGTRAFF
few	TRBV25-1	NA	TRBJ1-3	TGTGCCAGCAGTGAGAACCTCTCTGGAAACACCATATATTTT	CASSENLSGNTIYF
few	TRBV19	NA	TRBJ2-7	TGTGCCAGTAGTATAACCCGGGAGACACTGTACTTC	CASSITRETLYF
NA	TRBV29-1	NA	TRBJ1-2	TGCAGCGTGTGGGACCTCTATGGCTACACCTTC	CSVWDLYGYTF
few	TRBV4-3	NA	TRBJ2-7	TGCGCCAGCAGCCTTGTCCAGGGATCGGGCGCGCAGTACTTC	CASSLVQGSGAQYF
NA	TRBV29-1	NA	TRBJ2-3	TGCAGCGCCGGCGCCACTAGCACAGATACGCAGTATTTT	CSAGATSTDTQYF
few	TRBV4-3	NA	TRBJ1-1	TGCGCCAGCAGCCAGGGACGGGAGAACACTGAAGCTTTCTTT	CASSQGRENTEAFF
NA	TRBV4-2	NA	TRBJ2-5	TGTGCCAGCAGCCAAGGCTCCGGCCAAGAGACCCAGTACTTC	CASSQGSGQETQYF
few	TRBV4-1	NA	TRBJ2-5	TGCGCCAGCAGCCAAGATCTAGGGGCCTTTGAGACCCAGTACTTC	CASSQDLGAFETQYF
NA	TRBV7-9	NA	TRBJ2-1	TGTGCCAGCAGCTTAATCCGCCAGTCCTACAATGAGCAGTTCTTC	CASSLIRQSYNEQFF
few	TRBV7-2	NA	TRBJ1-5	TGTGCCAGCAGCTTAGGGCCTCGGGGGCAGGGCAATCAGCCCCAGCATTTT	CASSLGPRGQGNQPQHF
many	TRBV7-9	NA	TRBJ2-3	TGTGCCAGCAGCCAAGACAGTAGCACAGATACGCAGTATTTT	CASSQDSSTDTQYF
NA	TRBV11-3	TRBD1	TRBJ1-5	TGTGCCAGCAGCTTAAAACAGGGGATGAAAGAGGCCAATCAGCCCCAGCATTTT	CASSLKQGMKEANQPQHF
NA	TRBV30	NA	TRBJ1-5	TGTGCCTGGAGTACCCTCTTCTCCAATCAGCCCCAGCATTTT	CAWSTLFSNQPQHF
few	TRBV25-1	TRBD1	TRBJ2-3	TGTGCCAGCAGTGGCCCGGGACAGGGTTTTCTACGCACAGATACGCAGTATTTT	CASSGPGQGFLRTDTQYF
many	TRBV2	NA	TRBJ2-7	TGTGCCAGCAAAATAGAATCCTACGAGCAGTACTTC	CASKIESYEQYF
few	TRBV5-1	NA	TRBJ2-1	TGCGCCAGCAGCTTGGAGATGAGCTCCTACAATGAGCAGTTCTTC	CASSLEMSSYNEQFF
NA	TRBV6-6	TRBD2	TRBJ2-5	TGTGCCAGCAGACTAGCGGAAGAGACCCAGTACTTC	CASRLAEETQYF
NA	TRBV30	NA	TRBJ2-7	TGTGCCTGGATAAGGGTCCCCTCCTACGAGCAGTACTTC	CAWIRVPSYEQYF
few	TRBV18	NA	TRBJ2-5	TGTGCCAGCTCACCAACCAGGGGAGAGACCCAGTACTTC	CASSPTRGETQYF
NA	TRBV14	NA	TRBJ2-2	TGTGCCAGCAGCCAAGTACGGAACACCGGGGAGCTGTTTTTT	CASSQVRNTGELFF
NA	TRBV2	TRBD1	TRBJ2-6	TGTGCCAGCAGTGAGGTGGGACAGGGGTTCTCAGGGGCCAACGTCCTGACTTTC	CASSEVGQGFSGANVLTF